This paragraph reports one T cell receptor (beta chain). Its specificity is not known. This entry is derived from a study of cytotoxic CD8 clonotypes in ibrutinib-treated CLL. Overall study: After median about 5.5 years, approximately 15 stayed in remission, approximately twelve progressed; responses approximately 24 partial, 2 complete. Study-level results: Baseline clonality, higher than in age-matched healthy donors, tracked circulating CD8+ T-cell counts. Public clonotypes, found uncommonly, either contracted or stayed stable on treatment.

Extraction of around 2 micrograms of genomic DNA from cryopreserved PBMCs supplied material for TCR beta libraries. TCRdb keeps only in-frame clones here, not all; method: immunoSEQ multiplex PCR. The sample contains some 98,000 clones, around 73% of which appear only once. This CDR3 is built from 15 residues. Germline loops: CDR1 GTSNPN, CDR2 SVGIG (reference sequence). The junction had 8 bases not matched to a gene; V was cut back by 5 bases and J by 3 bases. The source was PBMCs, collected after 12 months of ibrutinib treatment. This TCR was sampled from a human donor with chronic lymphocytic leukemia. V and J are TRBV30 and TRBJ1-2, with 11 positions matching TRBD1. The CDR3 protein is CAWLRDRGFHYGYTF. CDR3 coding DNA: TGTGCCTGGCTCCGGGACAGGGGGTTTCACTATGGCTACACCTTC.